These 27 T cell receptor beta chains were sequenced from one sample in a study of CD8 T cells in Susac syndrome. It was with random hexamers that roughly 0.45 to 1 ug RNA was reverse transcribed. TCRdb processed the immunoSEQ multiplex PCR reads anew with MiXCR; each CDR3 protein has one entry. The repertoire holds 70,000 to 95,000 distinct CDR3 sequences, with 94% as singletons. Sequencing input: CD8+ T cells from PBMCs. These receptors were collected from a human donor with Susac syndrome.

This chain connects TRBV5-4 to TRBJ2-7; no firm D call. The CDR3 has 13 amino acids. Trimming stripped 1 base from V and 6 bases from J, with 11 bases between. The germline V gene encodes CDR1 SGHNT and CDR2 YYREEE (reference sequence). This chain's CDR3 is CASSLSNALEQYF. CDR3 coding DNA: TGTGCCAGCAGCTTGTCTAATGCCCTCGAGCAGTACTTC.

This clonotype was recorded once. The chain joins TRBV19 to TRBJ2-7; 10 positions agree with TRBD2. Germline assignment: CDR1 LNHDA and CDR2 SQIVND (reference sequence). CDR3 length equals 15 residues. Trimming took 3 bases from V and 4 from J; bases not matched to a gene: 6. DNA of the CDR3: TGTGCCAGTAGTATCTCGGCTAGCGGGAGTTACGAGCAGTACTTC. Its translation is CASSISASGSYEQYF.

The V and J genes are TRBV20-1 and TRBJ2-7; D not resolved. The CDR3 loop spans 13 amino acids. The germline gives CDR1 DFQATT, CDR2 SNEGSKA (reference sequence). Trimming took 3 bases from V and 3 from J, leaving 12 bases between them. CDR3 region: CSARMGSSYEQYF. The CDR3 DNA sequence: TGCAGTGCTAGGATGGGTAGCAGCTACGAGCAGTACTTC.

The chain recombines TRBV7-3 with TRBJ2-3; TRBD2 matches 7 bases. The CDR3 totals 15 residues. V dropped 4 bases and J dropped 3; count of bases not matched to a gene: 7. Germline V gives CDR1 SGHTA, CDR2 FQGTGA. CDR3 sequence reads: CASSSGTTITDTQYF. The CDR3 DNA reads TGTGCCAGCAGCTCCGGGACTACTATAACAGATACGCAGTATTTT.

The rearrangement joins TRBV13 to TRBJ1-1; 7 bases line up with TRBD1. Germline trimming cut 3 bases from V and 7 bases from J; bases unmatched to any gene: 5. Germline V gene data show CDR1 as PRHDT and CDR2 as FYEKMQ (reference sequence). The CDR3 has 13 amino acids. The CDR3 sequence is CASSLPGQLEAFF. The CDR3 nucleotides read TGTGCCAGCAGCTTGCCGGGACAGCTTGAAGCTTTCTTT. The full variable domain, completed using reference TRBV13 and TRBJ1-1, is AAGVIQSPRHLIKEKRETATLKCYPIPRHDTVYWYQQGPGQDPQFLISFYEKMQSDKGSIPDRFSAQQFSDYHSELNMSSLELGDSALYFCASSLPGQLEAFFGQGTRLTVV.

J is TRBJ1-2 and V is TRBV12-3 or TRBV12-4; possible D gene TRBD1, 5 bases. V was clipped by 6 bases and J by 7 bases, with 15 bases between them. The CDR3 runs 13 residues. DNA for the CDR3: TGTGCCAGCAGCCCCGGAGGGGTGGGTGGCTACACCTTC. Translated, it gives CASSPGGVGGYTF.

The chain recombines TRBV5-1 with TRBJ1-2; 9 bases agree with TRBD1. The CDR3 length is 13 residues. Germline loops: CDR1 SGHRS, CDR2 YFSETQ. Germline trimming cut 4 bases from V and 6 bases from J; bases unmatched to any gene: 4. As DNA, the CDR3 is TGCGCCAGCAGCCCGGACAGGGGAGATGGCTACACCTTC. It specifies CASSPDRGDGYTF.

As to this clonotype: The CDR3 does not close with the conserved phenylalanine or tryptophan, likely indicating a read error. V and J are TRBV28 and TRBJ1-2; D unclear. The CDR3 totals 16 residues. Germline V gene lookup returns CDR1 MDHEN and CDR2 SYDVKM. Trimming cost V 3 bases and J 6 bases, with 20 bases left between them. CDR3 nucleotides: TGTGCCAGCAGTTTTAGCCAGTTCGACATGAGCCATGGCTACACCCTC. This translates into CASSFSQFDMSHGYTL.

This chain links TRBV20-1 with TRBJ1-6; no reliable D call. Per the germline V gene, CDR1 is DFQATT and CDR2 is SNEGSKA (reference sequence). V gave up 0 bases and J gave up 8 bases, with 8 bases separating them. This CDR3 is 13 amino acids long. The CDR3: CSARDKEYSPLHF. The DNA for the CDR3 is TGCAGTGCTAGAGATAAGGAGTATTCACCCCTCCACTTT.

The chain has TRBV9 and TRBJ2-1; 8 positions match TRBD2. The length of the CDR3 is 16 residues. Germline loops: CDR1 SGDLS, CDR2 YYNGEE. V lost 0 bases to trimming and J lost 2 bases; unmatched junction nucleotides: 4. As DNA, the CDR3 is TGTGCCAGCAGCGTAGCGGCGGGAGGACCCTACAATGAGCAGTTCTTC. Translated, it gives CASSVAAGGPYNEQFF.

The chain employs TRBV7-9 and TRBJ1-1; maybe TRBD1 (5 bases). The V end was cut by 1 base, the J end by 4 bases, with 13 bases between. The CDR3 runs 15 residues. CDR1 is SEHNR, CDR2 FQNEAQ, per germline (reference sequence). The CDR3 sequence is CASSLGAQGGTEAFF. CDR3 sequence (DNA): TGTGCCAGCAGCTTAGGTGCGCAGGGAGGCACTGAAGCTTTCTTT.

The gene calls are TRBV27 and TRBJ1-6, with D possibly matching TRBD1 (6 bases). The germline CDR1 and CDR2 sequences are MNHEY and SMNVEV (reference sequence). This CDR3 is 15 amino acids long. V was clipped by 1 base and J by 12 bases, with 16 bases between them. Written as DNA, the CDR3 is TGTGCCAGCAGTTTATTGAGGGACACCCGAGGACCCCTCCACTTT. The encoded protein is CASSLLRDTRGPLHF.

V usage is TRBV28 and J usage is TRBJ2-1; 10 nucleotides line up with TRBD1. There are 18 residues in the CDR3. V was pared by 5 bases and J by 13 bases, with 23 bases of the junction left unmatched. CDR1 is MDHEN and CDR2 is SYDVKM in the germline V gene. CDR3 sequence reads: CASSPPGQGLSQWNVQFF. CDR3 nucleotide sequence: TGTGCCAGCAGTCCTCCGGGACAGGGGTTATCCCAATGGAATGTACAGTTCTTC.

The rearrangement links TRBV3-1 to TRBJ1-2; D is uncertain. V lost 3 bases, J lost 6 bases, and 8 bases lay in between. Germline V CDR1 and CDR2: LGHDT, YNNKEL (reference sequence). The CDR3 loop spans 12 amino acids. The CDR3 DNA sequence: TGTGCCAGCAGCCAGCCGATAGATGGCTACACCTTC. Residues: CASSQPIDGYTF.

The V and J genes are TRBV4-3 and TRBJ2-1; 9 bases are shared with TRBD2. Germline V CDR1 and CDR2: LGHNA, YSLEER. The CDR3 runs 14 residues. V trimming: 0 bases; J trimming: 7 bases; junction bases outside the gene matches: 1. DNA for the CDR3: TGCGCCAGCAGCCAAGATCTAGCGGGGAATGAGCAGTTCTTC. Amino acid sequence: CASSQDLAGNEQFF.

The chain's CDR3 is CASSSLSFTTNSGNTIYF. The DNA for the CDR3 is TGTGCCAGCAGCTCCCTAAGTTTTACGACGAACTCTGGAAACACCATATATTTT. The chain links TRBV7-9 to TRBJ1-3; D is unresolved. Trimming took 4 bases from V and 0 from J, leaving 19 bases between them. The CDR3 contains 18 residues. CDR1 and CDR2 (germline): SEHNR, FQNEAQ (reference sequence).

This chain links TRBV12-3 or TRBV12-4 with TRBJ2-4, with a tentative D call TRBD1 (5 bases). The CDR3 has 15 residues. Trimming shortened V by 5 bases and J by 8 bases, and 19 bases separated the two germline ends. The CDR3 protein is CASSPSVGVGDIQYF. CDR3 coding DNA: TGTGCCAGCAGTCCCTCGGTAGGGGTAGGAGACATTCAGTACTTC.

The DNA of the CDR3 is TGTGCCAGCAGTCCCTTTGACAGGGGAGAGACCCAGTACTTC. Protein product: CASSPFDRGETQYF. The chain carries TRBV6-6 and TRBJ2-5, with 8 bases identical to TRBD1. J lost 4 bases, V lost 5 bases, and 6 bases had no gene match. This CDR3 is built from 14 residues. Germline V gene data show CDR1 as MNHNY and CDR2 as SVGAGI (reference sequence).

The chain links TRBV30 to TRBJ2-7; either TRBD1 or TRBD2 may fit D (6 bases each). Germline V gene data show CDR1 as GTSNPN and CDR2 as SVGIG (reference sequence). The ends were cut back, 5 bases at V and 5 bases at J, with 16 bases in the middle. CDR3 length: 13 amino acids. CDR3 DNA sequence: TGTGCCTGGGGACGGACGGGGGCGGACGAGCAGTACTTC. Residues: CAWGRTGADEQYF.

V usage is TRBV20-1 and J usage is TRBJ2-3, with D perhaps TRBD2 (6 bases). The CDR3 totals 13 residues. Germline V gives CDR1 DFQATT, CDR2 SNEGSKA (reference sequence). The V gene lost 6 bases and the J gene lost 2 bases, with 12 bases spanning the gap. This chain's CDR3 is CSAPSAHTDTQYF. CDR3 DNA sequence: TGCAGTGCGCCTAGCGCCCACACAGATACGCAGTATTTT.

This clonotype showed up just a few times. The V gene is TRBV11-1, the J gene TRBJ2-1; 9 nucleotides agree with TRBD2. Unmatched junction bases numbered 19, after V lost 8 bases and J lost 8 bases. Germline CDR1 SGHAT, CDR2 FQDESV (reference sequence). CDR3 length: 17 residues. In DNA, the CDR3 is TGTGCCAGCCTACCCCCCAATAGCGGGGGTACTCGGGATGAGCAGTTCTTC. Its translation is CASLPPNSGGTRDEQFF.

The chain is built from TRBV12-3 or TRBV12-4 and TRBJ1-1; D is ambiguous. V was pared by 6 bases and J by 4 bases, with 15 bases between. CDR3 size: 14 residues. CDR3 in DNA: TGTGCCAGCAGCCCCCGTGGGTACACCACTGAAGCTTTCTTT. It codes for CASSPRGYTTEAFF.

The CDR3 region is CASTLTMSDTEAFF. CDR3 DNA sequence: TGTGCCAGCACCCTCACTATGTCGGACACTGAAGCTTTCTTT. V is TRBV14 and J is TRBJ1-1; D not certain. This CDR3 spans 14 amino acids. Germline V gene lookup returns CDR1 SGHDN and CDR2 FVKESK. V was pared by 7 bases and J by 3 bases, with 15 bases between.

This clonotype appeared a single time. The V and J genes are TRBV3-1 and TRBJ2-5; no definite D call. The CDR3 is 14 amino acids. The V gene's germline CDR1 is LGHDT and CDR2 YNNKEL (reference sequence). The germline V and J ends were trimmed by 1 base and 5 bases, with 11 bases remaining between them. CDR3 coding DNA: TGTGCCAGCAGCCAAGGATACGAGCCGGAGACCCAGTACTTC. It specifies CASSQGYEPETQYF.

The chain is built from TRBV5-6 and TRBJ2-7; D call uncertain. The germline V gene has CDR1 SGHDT and CDR2 YYEEEE. The germline V and J ends were trimmed by 1 base and 3 bases, with 14 bases remaining between them. This CDR3 has 15 amino acids. As DNA, the CDR3 is TGTGCCAGCAGCTTGAGTGGTTCGCGCCACTACGAGCAGTACTTC. Translation: CASSLSGSRHYEQYF.

The V gene is TRBV19, the J gene TRBJ1-5; D is perhaps TRBD1 (5 bases). Germline loops: CDR1 LNHDA, CDR2 SQIVND (reference sequence). CDR3 length: 16 amino acids. V gave up 6 bases and J gave up 2 bases, with 17 bases separating them. The CDR3 nucleotides are TGTGCCAGTAGCTGGGAGATAGGGGATCGCAATCAGCCCCAGCATTTT. It encodes CASSWEIGDRNQPQHF.

This chain connects TRBV7-9 to TRBJ2-5, with TRBD1 matching over 7 bases. V shed 4 bases and J 2 bases; nucleotides not matched to a gene: 4. Germline-derived CDR1 and CDR2 are SEHNR and FQNEAQ (reference sequence). This CDR3 spans 14 amino acids. This CDR3 is CASSSPTGQETQYF. The CDR3 coding sequence is TGTGCCAGCAGCTCCCCGACAGGGCAAGAGACCCAGTACTTC.